This T cell receptor beta chain was retrieved from a study of blood T cell repertoires in COVID-19. On the study more broadly: COVID-19 samples, acute and convalescent, were from the United States, Italy and Spain.

CDR3 length: 14 amino acids. Trimming removed 5 bases from V and 4 bases from J; junction bases left unmatched: 4. Looked up from germline, CDR1 is SGHVS and CDR2 is FQNEAQ. All enrollees were about 18 to 100 years old and from fewer than 25 US areas. As processed by the authors: Reference gene primer amplification gave nucleated cell count estimates. TCRdb's table, derived via immunoSEQ multiplex PCR, lists solely in-frame clones and lacks some. V and J calls and clone size are as listed in that table; D and trimming were resolved from the DNA. The sample lists approximately 360,000 clones, around four fifths occurring once.

This clonotype was obtained from a woman aged 45-65 years who had recovered from COVID-19. Specimen: PBMCs or T cells enriched from blood (not recorded which). V usage is TRBV7-8 and J usage is TRBJ1-4; the match to TRBD1 covers 7 bases. CDR3 in amino acids: CASSDDRDNEKLFF. CDR3 sequence (DNA): TGTGCCAGCAGCGATGACAGGGATAATGAAAAACTGTTTTTT.